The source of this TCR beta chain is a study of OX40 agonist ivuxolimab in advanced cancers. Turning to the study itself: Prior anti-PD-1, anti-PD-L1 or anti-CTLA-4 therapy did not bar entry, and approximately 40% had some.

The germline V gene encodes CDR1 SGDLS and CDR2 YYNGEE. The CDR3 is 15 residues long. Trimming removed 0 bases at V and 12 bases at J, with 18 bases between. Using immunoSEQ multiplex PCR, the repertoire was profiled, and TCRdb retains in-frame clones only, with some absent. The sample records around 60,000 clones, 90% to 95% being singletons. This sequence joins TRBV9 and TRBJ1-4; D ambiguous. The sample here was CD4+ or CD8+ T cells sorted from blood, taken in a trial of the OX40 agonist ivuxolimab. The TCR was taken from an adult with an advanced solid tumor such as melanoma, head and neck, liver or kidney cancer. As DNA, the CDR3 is TGTGCCAGCAGCGTAGCTTCTCGGCCCCCTGGGGAACTGTTTTTT. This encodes CASSVASRPPGELFF.